One and the same sample provided the 3 T cell receptor beta chains below, sequenced in a study of B cell selection in AIRE deficiency. Profiling relied on immunoSEQ multiplex PCR, and the TCRdb table lists in-frame clones only, not all of them. The sample includes roughly 25,000 clones, around 95% of them seen just once. The sorted conventional CD4 T cells were gated as CD4+CD127+. Material: CD4+CD127+ conventional T cells sorted from PBMCs. The source of these receptors is a human donor in good health.

The chain is built from TRBV5-1 and TRBJ2-1; D uncertain. The CDR3 spans 14 residues. Per the germline V gene, CDR1 is SGHRS and CDR2 is YFSETQ. The V end was cut by 2 bases, the J end by 5 bases, with 11 bases between. The CDR3 here is CASSLDGLNNEQFF. The CDR3 coding sequence is TGCGCCAGCAGCTTAGATGGGCTTAACAATGAGCAGTTCTTC. Complete variable domain (other parts from reference TRBV5-1 and TRBJ2-1): KAGVTQTPRYLIKTRGQQVTLSCSPISGHRSVSWYQQTPGQGLQFLFEYFSETQRNKGNFPGRFSGRQFSNSRSEMNVSTLELGDSALYLCASSLDGLNNEQFFGPGTRLTVL.

The chain carries TRBV6-5 and TRBJ2-7; a possible D gene is TRBD1 (6 bases). Germline CDR1 MNHEY, CDR2 SVGAGI. CDR3 length: 14 residues. Trimming took off 6 bases at V and 2 bases at J, with 14 bases between the two ends. CDR3: CASSPHRDPYEQYF. CDR3 nucleotides: TGTGCCAGCAGCCCTCACAGGGACCCCTACGAGCAGTACTTC.

The genes are TRBV30 and TRBJ2-1; 9 bases match TRBD2. Losses at the gene ends were 2 bases for V and 10 bases for J; bases not matched to a gene: 6. This CDR3 has 13 amino acids. CDR1 is GTSNPN and CDR2 is SVGIG in the germline V gene (reference sequence). DNA for the CDR3: TGTGCCTGGAGTAGGGGGACTAGCCGCGAGCAGTTCTTC. It yields the protein CAWSRGTSREQFF.